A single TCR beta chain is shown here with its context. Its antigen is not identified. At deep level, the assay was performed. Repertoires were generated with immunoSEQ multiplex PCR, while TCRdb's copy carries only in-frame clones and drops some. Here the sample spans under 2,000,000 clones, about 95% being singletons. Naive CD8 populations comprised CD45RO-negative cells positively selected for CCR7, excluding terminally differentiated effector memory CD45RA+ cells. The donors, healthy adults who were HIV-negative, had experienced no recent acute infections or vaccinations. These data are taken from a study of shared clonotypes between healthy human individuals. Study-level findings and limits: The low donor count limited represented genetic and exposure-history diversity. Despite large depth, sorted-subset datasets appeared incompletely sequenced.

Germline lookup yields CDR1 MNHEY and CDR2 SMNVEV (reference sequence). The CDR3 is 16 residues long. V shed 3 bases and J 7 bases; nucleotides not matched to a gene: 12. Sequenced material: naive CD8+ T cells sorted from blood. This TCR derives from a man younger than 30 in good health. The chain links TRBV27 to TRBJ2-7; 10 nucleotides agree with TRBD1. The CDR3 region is CASSLYRDRGIWEQYF. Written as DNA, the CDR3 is TGTGCCAGCAGTTTGTACCGGGACAGGGGAATCTGGGAGCAGTACTTC.